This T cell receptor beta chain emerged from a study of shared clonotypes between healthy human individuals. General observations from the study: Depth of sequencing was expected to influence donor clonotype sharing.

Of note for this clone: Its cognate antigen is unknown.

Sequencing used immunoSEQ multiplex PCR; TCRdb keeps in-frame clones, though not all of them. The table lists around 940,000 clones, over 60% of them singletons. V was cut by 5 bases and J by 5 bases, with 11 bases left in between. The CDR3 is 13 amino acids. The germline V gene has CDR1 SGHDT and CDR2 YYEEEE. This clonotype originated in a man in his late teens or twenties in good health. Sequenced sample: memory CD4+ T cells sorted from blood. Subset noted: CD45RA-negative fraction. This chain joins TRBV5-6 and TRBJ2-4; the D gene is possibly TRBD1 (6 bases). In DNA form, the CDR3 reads TGTGCCAGCAGTCGGGACAACCAAAACATTCAGTACTTC. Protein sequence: CASSRDNQNIQYF.